Listed here are 17 T cell receptor beta chains from one sample, sequenced in a study of OX40 agonist ivuxolimab in advanced cancers. Assay used: immunoSEQ multiplex PCR; TCRdb lists only in-frame clones, some missing. The table includes over 65,000 clones, roughly 84% detected once. The input for sequencing was CD4+ or CD8+ T cells sorted from blood, taken in a trial of the OX40 agonist ivuxolimab. The receptors originated from an adult with an advanced solid tumor such as melanoma, head and neck, liver or kidney cancer.

V gene TRBV7-2 combines with J gene TRBJ1-2; D is uncertain. The germline V and J ends were trimmed by 1 base and 2 bases, with 8 bases remaining between them. Per the germline V gene, CDR1 is SGHTA and CDR2 is FQGNSA. This CDR3 spans 14 amino acids. The CDR3 coding sequence is TGTGCCAGCAGCTTAGTCAGAACGAACTATGGCTACACCTTC. It encodes CASSLVRTNYGYTF.

V usage is TRBV19 and J usage is TRBJ2-5; D is unclear. This CDR3 is built from 11 residues. Between the trimmed V and J ends, which lost 3 bases and 4 bases, there was a span of 3 bases. The germline gives CDR1 LNHDA, CDR2 SQIVND (reference sequence). The CDR3 DNA reads as TGTGCCAGTAGTATGGGAGAGACCCAGTACTTC. Protein sequence: CASSMGETQYF.

The chain recombines TRBV7-3 with TRBJ2-1; no clear D. The CDR3 runs 13 residues. CDR1 is SGHTA and CDR2 is FQGTGA in the germline V gene. Trimming pared 2 bases from V and 5 bases from J, leaving 7 bases between. The CDR3 loop is CASSLARNNEQFF. CDR3 in DNA: TGTGCCAGCAGCTTAGCCAGAAACAATGAGCAGTTCTTC.

The chain employs TRBV4-1 and TRBJ2-1; 8 nucleotides match TRBD2. The CDR3 is 22 amino acids. Looked up from germline, CDR1 is MGHRA and CDR2 is YSYEKL. V lost 0 bases and J lost 7; bases outside the gene matches: 26. Here the CDR3 reads CASSQDELRAVFSGKRRNEQFF. The CDR3 DNA is TGCGCCAGCAGCCAAGATGAGCTTCGTGCCGTTTTTAGCGGGAAAAGACGGAATGAGCAGTTCTTC.

As to this clone: Additional DNA sequences in this sample encode the identical CDR3. The rearrangement uses TRBV18 and TRBJ2-5, with D unresolved. Germline CDR1 and CDR2: KGHSH and LQKENI. The V end was cut by 3 bases, the J end by 1 base, with 0 bases between. CDR3 length: 11 amino acids. Here the CDR3 reads CASSPQETQYF. As DNA, the CDR3 is TGTGCCAGCTCACCCCAAGAGACCCAGTACTTC.

This chain links TRBV5-1 with TRBJ2-3; perhaps TRBD2 as D (5 bases). Looked up from germline, CDR1 is SGHRS and CDR2 is YFSETQ. V gave up 2 bases and J gave up 3 bases, with 16 bases separating them. The CDR3 totals 16 residues. CDR3 coding DNA: TGCGCCAGCAGCTTAGAGGCTAGCTCCCTAACAGATACGCAGTATTTT. Translating gives CASSLEASSLTDTQYF.

The rearrangement uses TRBV5-4 and TRBJ1-6; 7 bases fit TRBD1. Trimming at V came to 7 bases and at J to 8 bases, leaving 9 bases not matched to a gene. There are 14 residues in the CDR3. Germline CDR1 and CDR2: SGHNT and YYREEE (reference sequence). The CDR3 loop reads CASGLQGVDSPLHF. In DNA, the CDR3 is TGTGCCAGCGGACTGCAGGGGGTTGATTCACCCCTCCACTTT.

This chain joins TRBV5-1 and TRBJ2-3; D tentatively fits TRBD1 or TRBD2 (6 bases each). Germline-derived CDR1 and CDR2 are SGHRS and YFSETQ. This CDR3 has 14 amino acids. V lost 4 bases and J lost 6, with 15 bases in between. CDR3 nucleotide sequence: TGCGCCAGCAGCACCAGCGGAGGGGGGGATACGCAGTATTTT. Translating gives CASSTSGGGDTQYF.

This sequence joins TRBV14 and TRBJ1-1, with TRBD1 matching over 7 bases. V shed 1 base and J 1 base; nucleotides not matched to a gene: 9. Germline V CDR1 and CDR2: SGHDN, FVKESK. This CDR3 has 17 amino acids. This chain's CDR3 is CASSQVPGGGGNTEAFF. CDR3 coding DNA: TGTGCCAGCAGCCAAGTTCCAGGGGGAGGAGGGAACACTGAAGCTTTCTTT.

The J gene is TRBJ1-1, the V gene TRBV7-8, with D hard to call. V lost 2 bases to trimming and J lost 5 bases, with 12 bases between them. CDR1 is SGHVS, CDR2 FQNEAQ, per germline. There are 14 residues in the CDR3. CDR3 coding DNA: TGTGCCAGCAGCTTAAAATTGACGGGGACTGAAGCTTTCTTT. It yields the protein CASSLKLTGTEAFF. Full variable domain (outside the CDR3, taken from reference TRBV7-8 and TRBJ1-1): GAGVSQSPRYKVAKRGQDVALRCDPISGHVSLFWYQQALGQGPEFLTYFQNEAQLDKSGLPSDRFFAERPEGSVSTLKIQRTQQEDSAVYLCASSLKLTGTEAFFGQGTRLTVV.

The chain uses TRBV5-1 and TRBJ2-3; D unresolved. Germline V lookup: CDR1 SGHRS, CDR2 YFSETQ. Trimming stripped 0 bases from V and 0 bases from J, with 8 bases between. The CDR3 runs 15 residues. As DNA, the CDR3 is TGCGCCAGCAGCTTGGACCACCTTAGCACAGATACGCAGTATTTT. Translated, it gives CASSLDHLSTDTQYF.

This chain links TRBV6-1 with TRBJ2-3, with D possibly matching TRBD1 (5 bases). Germline lookup yields CDR1 MNHNS and CDR2 SASEGT. The germline V and J ends were trimmed by 4 bases and 2 bases, with 7 bases remaining between them. This CDR3 is 13 amino acids long. This CDR3 reads CASSAGATDTQYF. The CDR3 DNA follows: TGTGCCAGCAGTGCTGGGGCCACAGATACGCAGTATTTT.

The chain employs TRBV7-9 and TRBJ2-7; a weak D match, TRBD2 (5 bases). The CDR3 totals 12 residues. Germline V lookup: CDR1 SEHNR, CDR2 FQNEAQ (reference sequence). Trimming took 2 bases from V and 5 from J, leaving 7 bases between them. The CDR3 is CASSLLGDEQYF. Here the CDR3 DNA reads TGTGCCAGCAGCTTATTGGGAGACGAGCAGTACTTC.

This rearrangement joins TRBV21-1 to TRBJ2-1. TRBV21-1 corresponds to a pseudogene. The length of the CDR3 is 14 residues. The CDR3 loop reads CASSVKSSYNEQFF. CDR3 coding DNA: TGTGCCAGCAGCGTGAAAAGCTCCTACAATGAGCAGTTCTTC.

The chain joins TRBV7-3 to TRBJ2-2; a possible D gene is TRBD2 (6 bases). Germline-derived CDR1 and CDR2 are SGHTA and FQGTGA. CDR3 size: 15 residues. Trimming stripped 5 bases from V and 1 base from J, with 11 bases between. The CDR3 DNA follows: TGTGCCAGCAGCGCTTCGCGGGGGAACACCGGGGAGCTGTTTTTT. It yields the protein CASSASRGNTGELFF.

This clone appeared a single time. In DNA, the CDR3 is TGTGCCAGCAGTTTATCGCCCCCGGGTTTGACCTACGAGCAGTACTTC. It translates to CASSLSPPGLTYEQYF. This rearrangement joins TRBV27 to TRBJ2-7; D unresolved. The CDR3 loop spans 16 amino acids. Deletions cut 0 bases from V and 2 bases from J, with 14 bases between. Germline assignment: CDR1 MNHEY and CDR2 SMNVEV (reference sequence).

The rearrangement uses TRBV30 and TRBJ1-2, with 8 bases matching TRBD1. CDR3 size: 16 residues. Germline V gene sequence: CDR1 GTSNPN, CDR2 SVGIG (reference sequence). V dropped 0 bases and J dropped 3; count of bases not matched to a gene: 9. CDR3 nucleotide sequence: TGTGCCTGGAGTGTTACAGTCGCAGGGGGCGACTATGGCTACACCTTC. It codes for CAWSVTVAGGDYGYTF.